Below are 18 T cell receptor beta chains sequenced from a single sample in a study of graft-versus-host responses after intestinal transplantation. The antigens for these receptors are not known. The repertoire was sequenced with immunoSEQ multiplex PCR; TCRdb's copy has only in-frame clones and lacks some. Of tens of thousands of clones in the sample, roughly four fifths were seen once. Source: unstimulated CD8+ T cells sorted from spleen or lymph node cells, taken before intestinal transplant. The receptors derive from a human donor who received an intestinal transplant.

CDR3 nucleotides: TGTGCCAGTAGTTATAGCGGGAGCGACTACGAGCAGTACTTC. Translated: CASSYSGSDYEQYF. The J gene is TRBJ2-7, the V gene TRBV19; 9 bases fit TRBD2. V was pared by 5 bases and J by 3 bases, with 5 bases of the junction left unmatched. Germline values: CDR1 LNHDA, CDR2 SQIVND (reference sequence). This CDR3 is 14 amino acids long.

This chain connects TRBV27 to TRBJ2-3; the D is unclear. Trimming removed 5 bases from V and 4 bases from J, with 22 bases in between. Germline V gene sequence: CDR1 MNHEY, CDR2 SMNVEV (reference sequence). The length of the CDR3 is 17 residues. CDR3 amino acids: CASSPSFGFRKADTQYF. CDR3 nucleotides: TGTGCCAGCAGTCCAAGTTTTGGGTTCAGGAAAGCAGATACGCAGTATTTT.

In DNA form, the CDR3 reads TGTGCCAGCAGGAACGGGGGCAGATATGAAGCTTTCTTT. It translates to CASRNGGRYEAFF. V gene TRBV5-6 combines with J gene TRBJ1-1; D is possibly TRBD1 (6 bases). Trimming left V 5 bases short and J 7 bases short, with 15 bases between. This CDR3 comprises 13 residues. Germline V gene data show CDR1 as SGHDT and CDR2 as YYEEEE. The entire variable domain, with the rest obtained from reference TRBV5-6 and TRBJ1-1, is as follows: DAGVTQSPTHLIKTRGQQVTLRCSPKSGHDTVSWYQQALGQGPQFIFQYYEEEERQRGNFPDRFSGHQFPNYSSELNVNALLLGDSALYLCASRNGGRYEAFFGQGTRLTVV.

The chain carries TRBV19 and TRBJ1-1; the match to TRBD1 covers 7 bases. V shed 4 bases and J 4 bases; nucleotides not matched to a gene: 0. The CDR3 loop spans 12 amino acids. Per germline, CDR1 LNHDA and CDR2 SQIVND (reference sequence). CDR3 region: CASSRTGTEAFF. CDR3 coding DNA: TGTGCCAGTAGTAGGACAGGCACTGAAGCTTTCTTT.

Concerning this clone: The junction departs from germline at one end; a sequencing error may be responsible. The chain carries TRBV4-1 and TRBJ2-1, with 11 bases aligning to TRBD2. There are 17 residues in the CDR3. Germline V lookup: CDR1 MGHRA, CDR2 YSYEKL. CDR3 nucleotides: TGCACCAGCAGCCAAGATCCTCTAGCGGGAGGATACAATGAGCAGTTCTTC. Translated, it gives CTSSQDPLAGGYNEQFF.

This chain joins TRBV5-1 and TRBJ2-3; D possibly corresponds to TRBD1 (6 bases). The CDR3 loop spans 14 amino acids. Germline V gene sequence: CDR1 SGHRS, CDR2 YFSETQ. Trimming stripped 2 bases from V and 3 bases from J, with 10 bases between. In DNA form, the CDR3 reads TGCGCCAGCAGCTTCCAAACAGGGACAGATACGCAGTATTTT. Protein product: CASSFQTGTDTQYF.

The chain has TRBV5-4 and TRBJ2-4; D remains ambiguous. Germline values: CDR1 SGHNT, CDR2 YYREEE (reference sequence). The CDR3 runs to 13 residues. Trimming pared 4 bases from V and 8 bases from J, leaving 13 bases between. Here the CDR3 reads CASSEPGLDIQYF. CDR3 coding DNA: TGTGCCAGCAGCGAACCGGGCCTCGACATTCAGTACTTC.

The V call is TRBV6-5, the J call TRBJ2-1, with 7 bases fitting TRBD2. The J segment lost 0 bases and the V segment lost 5 bases, leaving 4 bases of the junction unmatched. Germline V gene lookup returns CDR1 MNHEY and CDR2 SVGAGI. The CDR3 has 15 residues. The CDR3 protein is CASSPGLGSYNEQFF. CDR3 bases: TGTGCCAGCAGTCCCGGACTAGGCTCCTACAATGAGCAGTTCTTC.

The J gene is TRBJ2-5, the V gene TRBV6-5; D is unclear. The germline CDR1 and CDR2 sequences are MNHEY and SVGAGI. Deletions cut 6 bases from V and 2 bases from J, with 10 bases between. The CDR3 is 13 residues long. CDR3 bases: TGTGCCAGCAGCACTTTGCCGCAAGAGACCCAGTACTTC. Its translation is CASSTLPQETQYF.

The chain has TRBV5-4 and TRBJ1-2; 7 bases line up with TRBD1. V trimming: 4 bases; J trimming: 1 base; junction bases outside the gene matches: 13. In germline, CDR1 is SGHNT, CDR2 YYREEE (reference sequence). The CDR3 is 17 residues long. The chain's CDR3 is CASSHLFQGVNNYGYTF. As DNA, the CDR3 is TGTGCCAGCAGCCATCTTTTCCAGGGGGTCAATAACTATGGCTACACCTTC.

This sequence joins TRBV27 and TRBJ2-3; 7 nucleotides match TRBD2. Per germline, CDR1 MNHEY and CDR2 SMNVEV (reference sequence). The CDR3 extends over 15 amino acids. The J segment lost 2 bases and the V segment lost 7 bases, leaving 9 bases of the junction unmatched. The DNA for the CDR3 is TGTGCCAGCACCCCTAGCGGACTACCCACAGATACGCAGTATTTT. This encodes CASTPSGLPTDTQYF.

CDR3 nucleotides: TGTGCCTGGACCAAAGGGACAGGGGGAGACGAGCAGTACTTC. Its translation: CAWTKGTGGDEQYF. The gene calls are TRBV30 and TRBJ2-7, with 11 bases matching TRBD1. CDR1 is GTSNPN and CDR2 is SVGIG in the germline V gene (reference sequence). This CDR3 has 14 residues. With V trimmed by 4 bases and J by 5 bases, 7 bases remained unmatched.

A note on this clone: The DNA is omitted, as the CDR3 cannot be located on it reliably, and the CDR3 follows TCRdb's listing. The V gene is TRBV5-1, the J gene TRBJ2-2; TRBD2 is taken as the D call from the table, unchecked against the DNA. CDR1 SGHRS and CDR2 YFSETQ come from the germline V gene. The CDR3 is 22 residues long, ends included. The chain's CDR3 is CASSLCRLNTGELFFYTGELFF.

The genes are TRBV5-1 and TRBJ2-3; D may be TRBD1 (6 bases). The germline V gene encodes CDR1 SGHRS and CDR2 YFSETQ. The CDR3 is made up of 13 amino acids. The germline V and J ends were trimmed by 1 base and 4 bases, with 7 bases remaining between them. The CDR3 region is CASSLKGADTQYF. The CDR3 nucleotides are TGCGCCAGCAGCTTGAAGGGGGCAGATACGCAGTATTTT.

The chain recombines TRBV10-1 with TRBJ2-7, with TRBD1 as a possible D gene (7 bases). Germline-derived CDR1 and CDR2 are WNHNN and SYGVQD (reference sequence). Trimming cost V 0 bases and J 4 bases, with 16 bases left between them. The CDR3 totals 16 residues. The CDR3 nucleotides read TGCGCCAGCAGTGAGTCCTGGACAGGCCGGGGGTACGAGCAGTACTTC. Amino acids: CASSESWTGRGYEQYF.

The V call is TRBV5-6, the J call TRBJ1-1; D not resolved. The germline V gene encodes CDR1 SGHDT and CDR2 YYEEEE. This CDR3 spans 15 amino acids. V shed 1 base and J shed 1 base, with 11 bases lying between them. The CDR3, as DNA: TGTGCCAGCAGCTTGACGGTGGAGGGGAACACTGAAGCTTTCTTT. This sequence encodes CASSLTVEGNTEAFF.

The sample holds one count of this clone. The rearrangement joins TRBV2 to TRBJ1-1, with a weak D call TRBD1 (5 bases). The germline V gene encodes CDR1 SNHLY and CDR2 FYNNEI. The CDR3 has 14 amino acids. Trimming took off 6 bases at V and 1 base at J, with 12 bases between the two ends. CDR3 sequence: CASRRSGSNTEAFF. The CDR3 DNA follows: TGTGCCAGCAGAAGGTCAGGGTCGAACACTGAAGCTTTCTTT.

V is TRBV30 and J is TRBJ2-2; D may be TRBD2 (6 bases). This CDR3 has 15 residues. Germline assignment: CDR1 GTSNPN and CDR2 SVGIG (reference sequence). Trimming shortened V by 5 bases and J by 3 bases, and 16 bases separated the two germline ends. The CDR3 spells CAWAPVEGDTGELFF. CDR3 nucleotides: TGTGCCTGGGCCCCCGTGGAGGGAGACACCGGGGAGCTGTTTTTT.